This is a list of T cell receptor beta chains from one sample in a study of CD8 T cells in Susac syndrome. One entry per CDR3 protein results from TCRdb running MiXCR on the immunoSEQ multiplex PCR reads. This table has 250,000 to 300,000 distinct CDR3 sequences, 89% appearing once. Sequencing was performed on CD8+ T cells from PBMCs. These receptors originate from a human donor with multiple sclerosis. Each CDR3 is given with its conserved first and last residue. Each record gives: D gene, J gene, V gene, clone size, CDR3 protein, CDR3 DNA. A D gene is named only where the DNA matches it firmly. Not every row has a clone size; where given, it reads once, few, many or a size class.

>.|TRBJ1-1|TRBV30|.
CAWTYMTNSNTEAFF
TGTGCCTGGACCTACATGACGAACTCGAACACTGAAGCTTTCTTT
>TRBD2|TRBJ2-1|TRBV5-1|.
CASSFTPGLLSSYNEQFF
TGCGCCAGCAGCTTCACGCCGGGACTACTTAGCTCCTACAATGAGCAGTTCTTC
>.|TRBJ2-3|TRBV14|.
CASSLSPGQAFGTDTQYF
TGTGCCAGCAGCCTCAGTCCGGGGCAGGCGTTTGGCACAGATACGCAGTATTTT
>TRBD2|TRBJ2-1|TRBV6-5|.
CASSPRTSGSEQFF
TGTGCCAGCAGCCCCCGGACTAGCGGTAGTGAGCAGTTCTTC
>TRBD1|TRBJ2-3|TRBV20-1|.
CSARDITGEVDTQYF
TGCAGTGCTAGAGATATCACAGGGGAAGTGGATACGCAGTATTTT
>.|TRBJ1-2|TRBV7-9|.
CASLGTEAPNPHESYGYTF
TGTGCCAGCCTCGGGACGGAGGCACCTAACCCCCATGAATCCTATGGCTACACCTTC
>.|TRBJ2-1|TRBV15|once
CATSRDYGTLFDEQFF
TGTGCCACCAGCAGAGATTACGGGACTCTTTTTGATGAGCAGTTCTTC
>.|TRBJ1-2|TRBV7-3|.
CASSLTGVLGYTF
TGTGCCAGCAGCTTAACAGGGGTCCTTGGCTACACCTTC
>.|TRBJ1-3|TRBV4-1|.
CASSDRSSGNTIYF
TGCGCCAGCAGCGACAGGTCCTCTGGAAACACCATATATTTT
>.|TRBJ2-3|TRBV27|.
CASSLFPRDTQYF
TGTGCCAGCAGTTTATTCCCGAGGGATACGCAGTATTTT
>.|TRBJ2-5|TRBV5-4|few
CASTQGYQETQYF
TGTGCCAGCACCCAGGGGTACCAAGAGACCCAGTACTTC
>.|TRBJ2-2|TRBV5-6|once
CASSLGDDTGELFF
TGTGCCAGCAGCTTGGGGGACGACACCGGGGAGCTGTTTTTT
>.|TRBJ2-1|TRBV6-2/TRBV6-3|.
CASSRTIPNEQFF
TGTGCCAGCAGCCGGACCATCCCAAATGAGCAGTTCTTC
>TRBD1|TRBJ2-2|TRBV2|.
CASSDEGGWPNTGELFF
TGTGCCAGCAGTGATGAAGGGGGCTGGCCGAACACCGGGGAGCTGTTTTTT
>TRBD1|TRBJ2-7|TRBV24-1|.
CATSDPGGPSYEQYF
TGTGCCACCAGTGACCCAGGGGGCCCGTCCTACGAGCAGTACTTC
>.|TRBJ2-3|TRBV2|.
CASTPLPGSYQRTDTQYF
TGTGCCAGCACCCCCCTTCCGGGCAGCTACCAACGCACAGATACGCAGTATTTT
>TRBD2|TRBJ2-7|TRBV5-6|.
CASSWGTSGKEQYF
TGTGCCAGCAGCTGGGGGACTAGCGGGAAAGAGCAGTACTTC
>.|TRBJ1-5|TRBV15|.
CATSRERAVTGQPQHF
TGTGCCACCAGCAGAGAGCGAGCGGTTACGGGTCAGCCCCAGCATTTT
>TRBD1|TRBJ1-4|TRBV19|.
CASSWTGLEEKLFF
TGTGCCAGTAGTTGGACAGGGCTGGAGGAAAAACTGTTTTTT
>.|TRBJ1-4|TRBV13|.
CASSLVGTRLGDEKLFF
TGTGCCAGCAGCTTAGTGGGGACCCGGCTTGGGGATGAAAAACTGTTTTTT
>TRBD1|TRBJ2-1|TRBV19|.
CASKTRQGNEQFF
TGTGCCAGTAAAACGAGACAGGGCAATGAGCAGTTCTTC
>.|TRBJ1-2|TRBV9|.
CASSPSGGVGGYTF
TGTGCCAGCAGCCCGTCCGGGGGGGTGGGTGGCTACACCTTC
>TRBD2|TRBJ2-5|TRBV5-6|.
CASSLASSGGAYETQYF
TGTGCCAGCAGCTTGGCTTCTAGCGGGGGGGCGTACGAGACCCAGTACTTC
>.|TRBJ1-1|TRBV9|.
CASSVEGGSEAFF
TGTGCCAGCAGCGTAGAGGGAGGGTCTGAAGCTTTCTTT
>TRBD2|TRBJ2-7|TRBV20-1|.
CSARDLAEAYEQYF
TGCAGTGCTAGAGATCTAGCGGAAGCCTACGAGCAGTACTTC
>.|TRBJ1-2|TRBV6-2/TRBV6-3|.
CASSYSWGTPASYGYTF
TGTGCCAGCAGTTACAGCTGGGGGACACCAGCGTCCTATGGCTACACCTTC
>.|TRBJ2-7|TRBV28|.
CASMAGYIHEQYF
TGTGCCAGCATGGCAGGGTACATCCACGAGCAGTACTTC
>.|TRBJ2-2|TRBV4-3|.
CASSQDEGDNTGELFF
TGCGCCAGCAGCCAAGACGAGGGGGACAACACCGGGGAGCTGTTTTTT
>.|TRBJ2-7|TRBV19|once
CASSIVEGGYEQYF
TGTGCCAGTAGTATCGTGGAAGGGGGTTACGAGCAGTACTTC
>.|TRBJ1-4|TRBV19|.
CASSPGAGNNEKLFF
TGTGCCAGTAGTCCCGGGGCAGGGAATAATGAAAAACTGTTTTTT
>TRBD2|TRBJ2-1|TRBV7-2|.
CASSATSGRHNEQFF
TGTGCCAGCAGCGCCACTAGCGGGAGGCACAATGAGCAGTTCTTC
>.|TRBJ2-2|TRBV12-3/TRBV12-4|few
CASSLITGELFF
TGTGCCAGCAGTCTAATCACCGGGGAGCTGTTTTTT
>TRBD1|TRBJ2-2|TRBV13|.
CASSSRETGYTGELFF
TGTGCCAGCAGCTCCCGAGAGACAGGGTACACCGGGGAGCTGTTTTTT
>.|TRBJ2-7|TRBV27|.
CASRVGSTYEKQYF
TGTGCCAGCCGTGTGGGCAGTACCTACGAGAAGCAGTACTTC
>TRBD1|TRBJ2-3|TRBV27|.
CASAGTVTDTQYF
TGTGCCAGTGCCGGGACAGTGACAGATACGCAGTATTTT
>.|TRBJ2-7|TRBV12-3/TRBV12-4|.
CASSLSPPASYEQYF
TGTGCCAGCAGCCTTAGCCCCCCAGCCTCCTACGAGCAGTACTTC
>TRBD2|TRBJ2-7|TRBV20-1|.
CSASDLAGLLYEQYF
TGCAGTGCTAGTGATCTAGCGGGGCTCCTCTACGAGCAGTACTTC